The rows below give T cell receptor beta chains drawn from one sample of a study of response to subunit inactivated influenza vaccine. Via MiXCR, TCRdb re-called the RT-PCR reads, giving one row per CDR3 protein. The sample records about 780,000 distinct CDR3 sequences, about 18% being singletons. The source material was PBMCs from blood, sampled about 5 days after vaccination. Every receptor here comes from a man in his fifties or sixties who received an inactivated influenza vaccine. The CDR3 runs from the conserved cysteine through the conserved F or W. The D gene is left open where the match is weak. Where a row states a size, it is once, few, many or the class of an expanded clone; other rows omit it.

CDR3nt | CDR3aa | len | v_gene | d_gene | j_gene | abundance
TGTGCCAGCAGTCGACCCTATGAAAAACTGTTTTTT | CASSRPYEKLFF | 12 | TRBV11-2 | - | TRBJ1-4 | -
TGTGCCATCAGTGTCGGGGCTCTCTCCTACAATGAGCAGTTCTTC | CAISVGALSYNEQFF | 15 | TRBV10-3 | - | TRBJ2-1 | -
TGTGCCAGCAGTTACCCCGGACTAGGATTCAATGAGCAGTTCTTC | CASSYPGLGFNEQFF | 15 | TRBV6-5 | TRBD2 | TRBJ2-1 | -
TGTGCCAGCAGTGGAACTCTTGTGACTGAAGCTTTCTTT | CASSGTLVTEAFF | 13 | TRBV6-1 | - | TRBJ1-1 | -
TGTGCCACCAGTGATTTTCCCCGGACGGGTTGGGATACGCAGTATTTT | CATSDFPRTGWDTQYF | 16 | TRBV24-1 | - | TRBJ2-3 | -
TGCAGTGCTAGGCCCGGAGCGGAGGGCAAAAACATTCAGTACTTC | CSARPGAEGKNIQYF | 15 | TRBV20-1 | - | TRBJ2-4 | -
TGTGCCAGCAGTTACTCGACGGGGGCGCAGAGCTATGGCTACACCTTC | CASSYSTGAQSYGYTF | 16 | TRBV6-2/TRBV6-3 | - | TRBJ1-2 | few
TGTGCCAGCAGCTTAGCGCCCCGGGGCAACACCGGGGAGCTGTTTTTT | CASSLAPRGNTGELFF | 16 | TRBV7-6 | - | TRBJ2-2 | few
TGTGCCAGCAAGATTCGGACAGGGGTGACGGCTTTCTTT | CASKIRTGVTAFF | 13 | TRBV12-3/TRBV12-4 | TRBD1 | TRBJ1-1 | few
TGCAGTGCTAGCTCGGTCGTAGGAATGAACACTGAAGCTTTCTTT | CSASSVVGMNTEAFF | 15 | TRBV20-1 | - | TRBJ1-1 | few